This T cell receptor (beta chain) comes out of a study of CD8 T cells in Susac syndrome. Roughly 0.45 to 1 ug RNA was reverse transcribed with random hexamers. TCRdb used MiXCR to reprocess the immunoSEQ multiplex PCR reads, holding one entry per CDR3 protein. The sample lists some 190,000 distinct CDR3 sequences, about 95% occurring once. The V and J ends lost 2 bases and 5 bases respectively, with 3 bases between them. CDR3 length equals 12 residues. CDR1 is LGHNT, CDR2 FRNRAP, per germline. Sequencing input: CD4+ T cells from PBMCs. The chain carries TRBV12-5 and TRBJ2-2; D remains unclear. The TCR was taken from a human donor in good health. The CDR3 DNA reads as TGTGCTAGTGGTTTGAGAACCGGGGAGCTGTTTTTT. Translation: CASGLRTGELFF. Supplemented by reference TRBV12-5 and TRBJ2-2, the full variable domain reads DARVTQTPRHKVTEMGQEVTMRCQPILGHNTVFWYRQTMMQGLELLAYFRNRAPLDDSGMPKDRFSAEMPDATLATLKIQPSEPRDSAVYFCASGLRTGELFFGEGSRLTVL.